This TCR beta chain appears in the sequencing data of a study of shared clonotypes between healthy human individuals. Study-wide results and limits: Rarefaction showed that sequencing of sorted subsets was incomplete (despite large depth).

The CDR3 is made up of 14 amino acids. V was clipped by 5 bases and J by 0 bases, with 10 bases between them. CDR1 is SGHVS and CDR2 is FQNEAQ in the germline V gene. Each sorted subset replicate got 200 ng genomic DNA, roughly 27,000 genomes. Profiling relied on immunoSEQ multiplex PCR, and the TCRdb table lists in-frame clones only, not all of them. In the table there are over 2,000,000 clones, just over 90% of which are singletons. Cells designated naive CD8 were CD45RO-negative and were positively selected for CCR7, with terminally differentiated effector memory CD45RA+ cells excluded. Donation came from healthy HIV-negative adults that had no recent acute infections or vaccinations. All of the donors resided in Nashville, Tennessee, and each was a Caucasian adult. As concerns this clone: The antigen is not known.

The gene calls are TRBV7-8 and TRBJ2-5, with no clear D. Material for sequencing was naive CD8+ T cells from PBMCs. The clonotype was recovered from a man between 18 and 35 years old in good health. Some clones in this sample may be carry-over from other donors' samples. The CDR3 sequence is CASSPVVHQETQYF. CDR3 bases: TGTGCCAGCAGCCCAGTGGTGCACCAAGAGACCCAGTACTTC. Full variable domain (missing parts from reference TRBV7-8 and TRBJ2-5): GAGVSQSPRYKVAKRGQDVALRCDPISGHVSLFWYQQALGQGPEFLTYFQNEAQLDKSGLPSDRFFAERPEGSVSTLKIQRTQQEDSAVYLCASSPVVHQETQYFGPGTRLLVL.